What follows are 23 T cell receptor beta chains derived from one specimen sequenced in a study of identical twins. TCRdb called the 5' RACE reads again in MiXCR, with one record for every CDR3 protein. Altogether over 500,000 distinct CDR3 sequences are present, roughly 21% being singletons, with the ten largest covering 0.75% to 0.95%. Another study also made use of these data, one on T cells expressing NK-cell markers.

The sample consisted of CD4+ T cells sorted from blood. These receptor sequences come from a woman in her late teens or twenties in good health.

V is TRBV6-5 and J is TRBJ2-1, with D perhaps TRBD2 (6 bases). Germline-derived CDR1 and CDR2 are MNHEY and SVGAGI. Trimming left V 2 bases short and J 3 bases short, with 8 bases between. This CDR3 is 14 amino acids long. The chain's CDR3 is CASSYQEGYNEQFF. Written as DNA, the CDR3 is TGTGCCAGCAGTTACCAGGAGGGCTACAATGAGCAGTTCTTC.

The chain uses TRBV29-1 and TRBJ2-4; 12 bases agree with TRBD2. The junction had 5 bases not matched to a gene; V was cut back by 5 bases and J by 0 bases. The V gene's germline CDR1 is SQVTM and CDR2 ANQGSEA. The CDR3 totals 16 residues. The CDR3 DNA sequence: TGCAGCGTTCTACGACTAGCGGGGGTAGCCAAAAACATTCAGTACTTC. Translating gives CSVLRLAGVAKNIQYF.

This chain uses TRBV12-3 or TRBV12-4 with TRBJ2-5; D is possibly TRBD1 (6 bases). Trimming stripped 3 bases from V and 5 bases from J, with 10 bases between. This CDR3 spans 13 amino acids. The DNA of the CDR3 is TGTGCCAGCAGTTTTAACAGGGAGGAGACCCAGTACTTC. This codes for CASSFNREETQYF.

The table lists this clonotype with many counts. The chain carries TRBV12-3 or TRBV12-4 and TRBJ2-4, with unresolved D. The V end was cut by 1 base, the J end by 9 bases, with 16 bases between. This CDR3 spans 15 amino acids. As DNA, the CDR3 is TGTGCCAGCAGTTTAGTCCTAAGGGCGTTGGGCATTCAGTACTTC. This translates into CASSLVLRALGIQYF.

The chain uses TRBV6-1 and TRBJ1-2; 8 bases are shared with TRBD1. The V gene's germline CDR1 is MNHNS and CDR2 SASEGT. The CDR3 is made up of 13 amino acids. V shed 6 bases, J shed 7 bases, and the junction held 7 bases outside the gene matches. In DNA, the CDR3 is TGTGCCAGCAGCCTTGGGACAGGCGGTGGCTACACCTTC. Protein sequence: CASSLGTGGGYTF.

In its sample, this clonotype was seen a few times. The chain employs TRBV20-1 and TRBJ1-5; D uncertain. The CDR3 length is 12 residues. Germline values: CDR1 DFQATT, CDR2 SNEGSKA (reference sequence). Trimming removed 5 bases at V and 3 bases at J, with 8 bases between. This CDR3 is CSAPPPNQPQHF. The CDR3, as DNA: TGCAGTGCTCCCCCACCCAATCAGCCCCAGCATTTT.

The chain carries TRBV12-3 or TRBV12-4 and TRBJ2-1, with D unresolved. V shed 0 bases and J shed 6 bases, with 12 bases lying between them. The CDR3 length is 15 residues. The CDR3 here is CASSLALGFLNEQFF. The CDR3 DNA reads TGTGCCAGCAGTTTAGCGCTTGGGTTCCTCAATGAGCAGTTCTTC.

J is TRBJ2-1 and V is TRBV5-1; D is perhaps TRBD2 (6 bases). The CDR3 loop spans 14 amino acids. Germline V gene lookup returns CDR1 SGHRS and CDR2 YFSETQ. V lost 3 bases and J 3 bases, leaving 10 bases between the germline ends. Here the CDR3 DNA reads TGCGCCAGCAGCTGGGGGGATTTCTACAATGAGCAGTTCTTC. This gives the protein CASSWGDFYNEQFF. Together with reference TRBV5-1 and TRBJ2-1, the CDR3 gives the full variable domain: KAGVTQTPRYLIKTRGQQVTLSCSPISGHRSVSWYQQTPGQGLQFLFEYFSETQRNKGNFPGRFSGRQFSNSRSEMNVSTLELGDSALYLCASSWGDFYNEQFFGPGTRLTVL.

This chain connects TRBV5-8 to TRBJ2-6; unclear D gene. This CDR3 is 15 amino acids long. V was cut by 0 bases and J by 3 bases, with 7 bases left in between. Germline CDR1 SGHTS, CDR2 YDEGEE. The CDR3 region has the DNA TGTGCCAGCAGCTTGGCCTGGGATGGGGCCAACGTCCTGACTTTC. Translated: CASSLAWDGANVLTF.

This clonotype was counted between two and nine times. The chain recombines TRBV18 with TRBJ2-7; 7 bases are a match to TRBD1. The CDR3 is made up of 13 amino acids. CDR1 and CDR2 from the germline V gene are KGHSH and LQKENI. V was pared by 6 bases and J by 6 bases, with 8 bases of the junction left unmatched. CDR3 loop: CASSRQGSVEQYF. The CDR3 nucleotides are TGTGCCAGCTCCCGACAGGGTTCTGTCGAGCAGTACTTC.

This clonotype was seen more than once but under ten times. Here the CDR3 DNA reads TGTGCCATCAAAGGAATAAACACAGACCCTGAAGCTTTCTTT. Translation: CAIKGINTDPEAFF. The genes are TRBV10-3 and TRBJ1-1; D call uncertain. Deletions cut 7 bases from V and 6 bases from J, with 18 bases between. The V gene's germline CDR1 is ENHRY and CDR2 SYGVKD. This CDR3 is 14 amino acids long.

This chain connects TRBV20-1 to TRBJ2-3, with a tentative D call TRBD2 (5 bases). Trimming shortened V by 0 bases and J by 2 bases, and 12 bases separated the two germline ends. The CDR3 runs to 15 residues. CDR1 and CDR2 (germline): DFQATT, SNEGSKA (reference sequence). CDR3 residues: CSARDSWEITDTQYF. CDR3 coding DNA: TGCAGTGCTAGAGATAGTTGGGAGATCACAGATACGCAGTATTTT.

V gene TRBV29-1 combines with J gene TRBJ1-1; 8 bases are a match to TRBD1. With V trimmed by 6 bases and J by 3 bases, 6 bases remained unmatched. Germline V gene sequence: CDR1 SQVTM, CDR2 ANQGSEA. CDR3 length: 13 residues. In DNA, the CDR3 is TGCAGCGTATGGACAGGGCTGGACACTGAAGCTTTCTTT. It codes for CSVWTGLDTEAFF.

This clonotype appeared a few times. The chain employs TRBV20-1 and TRBJ2-5; unclear D gene. From germline, CDR1 is DFQATT and CDR2 SNEGSKA (reference sequence). Trimming took 5 bases from V and 5 from J, leaving 12 bases between them. The length of the CDR3 is 12 residues. The CDR3 nucleotides are TGCAGTGCTGTCGACGGCCGGGAGACCCAGTACTTC. It encodes CSAVDGRETQYF.

The sample holds a few counts of this clonotype. V gene TRBV12-3 or TRBV12-4 combines with J gene TRBJ1-2; no firm D call. The CDR3 has 15 amino acids. V lost 6 bases, J lost 5 bases, and 19 bases lay in between. The CDR3 protein is CASRPRSGSLYGYTF. In DNA, the CDR3 is TGTGCCAGCAGACCTCGCTCGGGGAGCCTTTATGGCTACACCTTC.

The chain recombines TRBV5-4 with TRBJ1-2, with TRBD1 matching 9 bases. CDR1 is SGHNT, CDR2 YYREEE, per germline (reference sequence). This CDR3 spans 15 amino acids. J gave up 8 bases and V 2 bases, and 10 bases lay outside the gene matches. Here the CDR3 DNA reads TGTGCCAGCAGCTTCTACAGGGGGCGCGAGGGGGGCTACACCTTC. Translating it yields CASSFYRGREGGYTF.

This clonotype was counted many times. The V gene is TRBV29-1, the J gene TRBJ2-1; no reliable D call. The length of the CDR3 is 15 residues. The V and J ends lost 3 bases and 0 bases respectively, with 12 bases between them. CDR1 SQVTM and CDR2 ANQGSEA come from the germline V gene. DNA for the CDR3: TGCAGCGTTGATGGATGGTCTATCTCCTACAATGAGCAGTTCTTC. This encodes CSVDGWSISYNEQFF.

CDR3 region: CASSVAPTQTYEQYF. In DNA, the CDR3 is TGTGCCAGCAGCGTAGCCCCGACTCAAACCTACGAGCAGTACTTC. V is TRBV9 and J is TRBJ2-7, with D hard to call. V lost 0 bases, J lost 2 bases, and 12 bases lay in between. CDR1 and CDR2 from the germline V gene are SGDLS and YYNGEE. The length of the CDR3 is 15 residues. The entire variable domain, with the rest obtained from reference TRBV9 and TRBJ2-7, is as follows: DSGVTQTPKHLITATGQRVTLRCSPRSGDLSVYWYQQSLDQGLQFLIQYYNGEERAKGNILERFSAQQFPDLHSELNLSSLELGDSALYFCASSVAPTQTYEQYFGPGTRLTVT.

The rearrangement uses TRBV7-8 and TRBJ2-7; D unresolved. CDR1 and CDR2 (germline): SGHVS, FQNEAQ. With 3 bases removed from V and 1 base from J, the gap between germline ends came to 10 bases. The CDR3 consists of 14 residues. The CDR3 DNA follows: TGTGCCAGCAGCTTTGGGATTCCTTCCTACGAGCAGTACTTC. This codes for CASSFGIPSYEQYF. The complete variable domain, with remaining parts taken from reference TRBV7-8 and TRBJ2-7, reads GAGVSQSPRYKVAKRGQDVALRCDPISGHVSLFWYQQALGQGPEFLTYFQNEAQLDKSGLPSDRFFAERPEGSVSTLKIQRTQQEDSAVYLCASSFGIPSYEQYFGPGTRLTVT.

The rearrangement joins TRBV15 to TRBJ2-3; D possibly corresponds to TRBD2 (5 bases). Germline V gene lookup returns CDR1 LNHNV and CDR2 YYDKDF (reference sequence). V lost 1 base to trimming and J lost 14 bases, with 13 bases between them. The CDR3 totals 12 residues. The CDR3 DNA sequence: TGTGCCACCAGCAGAGCACGGGATCGGTGGTATTTT. Its translation: CATSRARDRWYF.

This clonotype appeared a few times. The gene calls are TRBV12-3 or TRBV12-4 and TRBJ2-4; a possible D gene is TRBD2 (6 bases). The germline V and J ends were trimmed by 8 bases and 7 bases, with 18 bases remaining between them. The CDR3 runs 14 residues. CDR3 sequence: CASLSSPEGNIQYF. DNA for the CDR3: TGTGCCAGCCTCAGTTCCCCGGAGGGGAACATTCAGTACTTC.

This sequence joins TRBV2 and TRBJ2-3, with 9 bases that match TRBD2. V shed 8 bases and J 4 bases; nucleotides not matched to a gene: 19. Germline V gives CDR1 SNHLY, CDR2 FYNNEI. This CDR3 has 18 residues. CDR3 sequence: CASGKTPGLAPSADTQYF. CDR3 nucleotides: TGTGCCAGCGGGAAGACCCCGGGACTAGCCCCTTCGGCAGATACGCAGTATTTT. The complete variable domain, with remaining parts taken from reference TRBV2 and TRBJ2-3, reads EPEVTQTPSHQVTQMGQEVILRCVPISNHLYFYWYRQILGQKVEFLVSFYNNEISEKSEIFDDQFSVERPDGSNFTLKIRSTKLEDSAMYFCASGKTPGLAPSADTQYFGPGTRLTVL.

This chain connects TRBV7-2 to TRBJ1-2; D ambiguous. The CDR3 is 13 amino acids. V gave up 7 bases and J gave up 4 bases, with 13 bases separating them. CDR1 SGHTA and CDR2 FQGNSA come from the germline V gene. CDR3 nucleotide sequence: TGTGCCAGCACCCTCGGGCCCTCCTATGGCTACACCTTC. Amino acids: CASTLGPSYGYTF.